This TCR beta chain appears in the sequencing data of a study of OX40 agonist ivuxolimab in advanced cancers. Overall study: Six ivuxolimab dose levels, 0.01 to 10 mg/kg, were given intravenously every 2 weeks. General observations from the study: Mean expanded clone counts were higher in CD8+ than CD4+ T cells.

Germline V lookup: CDR1 SGHNT, CDR2 YYREEE (reference sequence). The length of the CDR3 is 14 residues. Deletions cut 0 bases from V and 4 bases from J, with 10 bases between. Libraries were prepared by immunoSEQ multiplex PCR; TCRdb keeps only in-frame clonotypes and omits some of them. The profile covers tens of thousands of clones, with around 90% appearing a single time and 4.1% taken by the ten largest. Comments on this clone: Its antigen is unidentified.

V and J are TRBV5-4 and TRBJ1-2; D not resolved. The clonotype was recovered from an adult with an advanced solid tumor such as melanoma, head and neck, liver or kidney cancer. The starting material was CD4+ or CD8+ T cells sorted from blood, obtained in a trial of the OX40 agonist ivuxolimab. CDR3 sequence reads: CASSLAGSAYGYTF. The CDR3 DNA is TGTGCCAGCAGCTTGGCGGGGTCTGCCTATGGCTACACCTTC. Combining the CDR3 with reference TRBV5-4 and TRBJ1-2 gives the whole variable domain ETGVTQSPTHLIKTRGQQVTLRCSSQSGHNTVSWYQQALGQGPQFIFQYYREEENGRGNFPPRFSGLQFPNYSSELNVNALELDDSALYLCASSLAGSAYGYTFGSGTRLTVV.